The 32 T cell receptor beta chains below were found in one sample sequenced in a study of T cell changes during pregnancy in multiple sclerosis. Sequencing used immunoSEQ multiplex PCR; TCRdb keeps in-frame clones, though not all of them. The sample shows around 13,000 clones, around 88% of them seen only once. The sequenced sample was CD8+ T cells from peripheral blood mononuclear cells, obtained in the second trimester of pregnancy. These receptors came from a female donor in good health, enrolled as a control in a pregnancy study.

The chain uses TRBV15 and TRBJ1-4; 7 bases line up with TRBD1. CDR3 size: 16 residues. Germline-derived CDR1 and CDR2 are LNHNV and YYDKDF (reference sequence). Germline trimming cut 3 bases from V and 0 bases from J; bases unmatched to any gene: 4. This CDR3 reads CATSRWTGSTNEKLFF. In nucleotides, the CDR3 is TGTGCCACCAGCAGGTGGACAGGCTCAACTAATGAAAAACTGTTTTTT.

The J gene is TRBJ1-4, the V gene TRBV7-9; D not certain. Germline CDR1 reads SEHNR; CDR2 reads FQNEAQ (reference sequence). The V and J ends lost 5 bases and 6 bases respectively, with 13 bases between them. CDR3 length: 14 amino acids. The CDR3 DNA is TGTGCCAGCAGCCGAAGCCTCGAGGATGAAAAACTGTTTTTT. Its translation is CASSRSLEDEKLFF.

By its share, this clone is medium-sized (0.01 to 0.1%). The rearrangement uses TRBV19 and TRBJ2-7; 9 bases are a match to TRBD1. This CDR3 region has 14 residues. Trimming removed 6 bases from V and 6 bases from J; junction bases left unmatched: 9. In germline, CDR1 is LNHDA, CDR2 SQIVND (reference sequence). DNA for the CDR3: TGTGCCAGTAGGCCCGGGACAGGGCTCTCCGAGCAGTACTTC. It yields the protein CASRPGTGLSEQYF.

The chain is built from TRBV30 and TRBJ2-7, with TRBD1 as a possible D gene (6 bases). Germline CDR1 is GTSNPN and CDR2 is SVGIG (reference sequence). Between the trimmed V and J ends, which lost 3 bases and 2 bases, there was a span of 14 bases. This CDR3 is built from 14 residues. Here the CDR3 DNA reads TGTGCCTGGAGCCCCGGGACATTCCCCTACGAGCAGTACTTC. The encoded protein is CAWSPGTFPYEQYF. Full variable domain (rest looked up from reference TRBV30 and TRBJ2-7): SQTIHQWPATLVQPVGSPLSLECTVEGTSNPNLYWYRQAAGRGLQLLFYSVGIGQISSEVPQNLSASRPQDRQFILSSKKLLLSDSGFYLCAWSPGTFPYEQYFGPGTRLTVT.

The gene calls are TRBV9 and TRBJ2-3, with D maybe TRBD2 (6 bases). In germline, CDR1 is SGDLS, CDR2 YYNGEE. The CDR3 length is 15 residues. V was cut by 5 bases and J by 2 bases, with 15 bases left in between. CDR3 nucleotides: TGTGCCAGCAGTGCCAGCGGAGGGATCACAGATACGCAGTATTTT. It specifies CASSASGGITDTQYF.

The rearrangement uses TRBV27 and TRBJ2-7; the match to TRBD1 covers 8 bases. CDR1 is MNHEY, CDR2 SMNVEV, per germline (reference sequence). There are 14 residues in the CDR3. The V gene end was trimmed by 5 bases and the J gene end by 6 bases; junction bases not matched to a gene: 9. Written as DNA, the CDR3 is TGTGCCAGCAGTCCAGGGGGCGCATCCGGCGAGCAGTACTTC. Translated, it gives CASSPGGASGEQYF.

CDR3 sequence reads: CAISESGGVGYGYTF. The CDR3 nucleotides read TGTGCCATCAGTGAGTCAGGAGGGGTTGGCTATGGCTACACCTTC. The V gene is TRBV10-3, the J gene TRBJ1-2; D may be TRBD1 (5 bases). The CDR3 spans 15 residues. V shed 0 bases and J shed 4 bases, with 12 bases lying between them. The germline CDR1 and CDR2 sequences are ENHRY and SYGVKD.

The chain's CDR3 is CASSLRFDTSTGELFF. The CDR3 DNA sequence: TGTGCCAGCAGCTTGAGGTTTGACACTTCCACCGGGGAGCTGTTTTTT. The J gene is TRBJ2-2, the V gene TRBV5-6; D uncertain. Germline assignment: CDR1 SGHDT and CDR2 YYEEEE. The CDR3 has 16 residues. The V end lost 1 base, the J end lost 4 bases, and 14 bases lay between the germline ends.

In nucleotides, the CDR3 is TGTGCCAGCAGTTTATCCGGGACAGGGGGCTACAATGAGCAGTTCTTC. Amino acids: CASSLSGTGGYNEQFF. The chain recombines TRBV27 with TRBJ2-1; 11 bases are shared with TRBD1. Germline CDR1 reads MNHEY; CDR2 reads SMNVEV (reference sequence). The CDR3 loop spans 16 amino acids. Trimming at V came to 0 bases and at J to 3 bases, leaving 1 base not matched to a gene.

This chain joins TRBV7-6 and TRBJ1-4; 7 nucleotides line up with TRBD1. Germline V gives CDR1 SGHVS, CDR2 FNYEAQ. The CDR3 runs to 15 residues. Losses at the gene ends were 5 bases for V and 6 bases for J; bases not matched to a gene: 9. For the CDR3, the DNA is TGTGCCAGCAGCGAGGGGACAGCTACGGATGAAAAACTGTTTTTT. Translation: CASSEGTATDEKLFF. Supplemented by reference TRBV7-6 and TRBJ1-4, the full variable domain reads GAGVSQSPRYKVTKRGQDVALRCDPISGHVSLYWYRQALGQGPEFLTYFNYEAQQDKSGLPNDRFSAERPEGSISTLTIQRTEQRDSAMYRCASSEGTATDEKLFFGSGTQLSVL.

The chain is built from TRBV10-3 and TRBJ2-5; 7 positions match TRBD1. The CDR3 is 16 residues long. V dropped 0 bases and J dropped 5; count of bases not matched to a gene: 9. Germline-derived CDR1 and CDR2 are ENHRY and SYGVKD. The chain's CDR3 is CAISESTGVKWETQYF. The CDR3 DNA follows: TGTGCCATCAGTGAGTCCACAGGGGTTAAGTGGGAGACCCAGTACTTC.

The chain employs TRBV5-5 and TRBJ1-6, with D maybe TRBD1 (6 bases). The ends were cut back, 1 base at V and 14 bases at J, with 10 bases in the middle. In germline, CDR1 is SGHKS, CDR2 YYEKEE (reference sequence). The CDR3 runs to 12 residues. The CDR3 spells CASSLTGPTLHF. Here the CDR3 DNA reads TGTGCCAGCAGCTTGACAGGGCCAACCCTCCACTTT. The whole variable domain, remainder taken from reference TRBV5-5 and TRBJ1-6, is DAGVTQSPTHLIKTRGQQVTLRCSPISGHKSVSWYQQVLGQGPQFIFQYYEKEERGRGNFPDRFSARQFPNYSSELNVNALLLGDSALYLCASSLTGPTLHFGNGTRLTVT.

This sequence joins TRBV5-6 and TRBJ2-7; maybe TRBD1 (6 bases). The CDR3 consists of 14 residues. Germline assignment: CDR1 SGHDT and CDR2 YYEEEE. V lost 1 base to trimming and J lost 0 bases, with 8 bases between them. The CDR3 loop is CASSLTGPSYEQYF. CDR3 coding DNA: TGTGCCAGCAGCTTGACAGGGCCCTCCTACGAGCAGTACTTC. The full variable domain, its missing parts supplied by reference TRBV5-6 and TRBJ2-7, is DAGVTQSPTHLIKTRGQQVTLRCSPKSGHDTVSWYQQALGQGPQFIFQYYEEEERQRGNFPDRFSGHQFPNYSSELNVNALLLGDSALYLCASSLTGPSYEQYFGPGTRLTVT.

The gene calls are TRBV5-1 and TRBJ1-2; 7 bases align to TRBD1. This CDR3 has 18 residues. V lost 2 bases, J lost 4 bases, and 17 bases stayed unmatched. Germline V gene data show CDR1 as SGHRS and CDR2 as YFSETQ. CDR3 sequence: CASSFSVGDSGIAYGYTF. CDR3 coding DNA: TGCGCCAGCAGCTTTTCGGTCGGGGACAGTGGCATAGCCTATGGCTACACCTTC. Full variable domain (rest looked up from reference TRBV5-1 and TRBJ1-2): KAGVTQTPRYLIKTRGQQVTLSCSPISGHRSVSWYQQTPGQGLQFLFEYFSETQRNKGNFPGRFSGRQFSNSRSEMNVSTLELGDSALYLCASSFSVGDSGIAYGYTFGSGTRLTVV.

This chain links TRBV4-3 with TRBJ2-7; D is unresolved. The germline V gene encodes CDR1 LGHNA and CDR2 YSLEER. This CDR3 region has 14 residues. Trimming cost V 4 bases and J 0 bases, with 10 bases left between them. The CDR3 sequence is CASSPRLRSYEQYF. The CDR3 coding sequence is TGCGCCAGCAGCCCACGACTCCGCTCCTACGAGCAGTACTTC.

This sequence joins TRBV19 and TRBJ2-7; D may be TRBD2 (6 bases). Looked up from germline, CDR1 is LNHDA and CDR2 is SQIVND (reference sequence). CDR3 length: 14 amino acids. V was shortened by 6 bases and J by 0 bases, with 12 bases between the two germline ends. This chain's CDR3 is CASSGSGISYEQYF. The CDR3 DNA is TGTGCCAGTAGCGGTAGCGGTATCTCCTACGAGCAGTACTTC. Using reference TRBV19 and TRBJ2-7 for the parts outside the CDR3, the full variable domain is DGGITQSPKYLFRKEGQNVTLSCEQNLNHDAMYWYRQDPGQGLRLIYYSQIVNDFQKGDIAEGYSVSREKKESFPLTVTSAQKNPTAFYLCASSGSGISYEQYFGPGTRLTVT.

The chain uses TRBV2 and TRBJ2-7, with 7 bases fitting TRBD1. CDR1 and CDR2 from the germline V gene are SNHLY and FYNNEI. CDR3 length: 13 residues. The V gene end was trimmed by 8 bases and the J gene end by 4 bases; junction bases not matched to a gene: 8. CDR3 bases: TGTGCCAGCCGCGACAGGGCCGATTACGAGCAGTACTTC. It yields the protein CASRDRADYEQYF.

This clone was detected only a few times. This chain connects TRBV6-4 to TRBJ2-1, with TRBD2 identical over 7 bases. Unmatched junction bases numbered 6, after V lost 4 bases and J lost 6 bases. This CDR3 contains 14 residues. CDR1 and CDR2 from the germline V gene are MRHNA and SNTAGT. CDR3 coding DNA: TGTGCCAGCAGTGCCGGACTAGACGCCAATGAGCAGTTCTTC. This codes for CASSAGLDANEQFF.

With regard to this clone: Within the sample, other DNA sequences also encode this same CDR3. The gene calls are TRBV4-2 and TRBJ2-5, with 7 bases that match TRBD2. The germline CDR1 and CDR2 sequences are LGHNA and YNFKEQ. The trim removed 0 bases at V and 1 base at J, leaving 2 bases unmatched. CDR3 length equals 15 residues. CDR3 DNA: TGTGCCAGCAGCCAAGATCGCGGGGGCCAAGAGACCCAGTACTTC. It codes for CASSQDRGGQETQYF.

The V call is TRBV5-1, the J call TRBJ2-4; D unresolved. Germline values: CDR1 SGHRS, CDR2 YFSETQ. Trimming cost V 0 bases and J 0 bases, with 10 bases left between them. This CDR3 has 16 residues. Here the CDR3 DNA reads TGCGCCAGCAGCTTGGAGCCTTATCTAGCCAAAAACATTCAGTACTTC. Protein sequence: CASSLEPYLAKNIQYF. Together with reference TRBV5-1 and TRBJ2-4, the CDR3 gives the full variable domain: KAGVTQTPRYLIKTRGQQVTLSCSPISGHRSVSWYQQTPGQGLQFLFEYFSETQRNKGNFPGRFSGRQFSNSRSEMNVSTLELGDSALYLCASSLEPYLAKNIQYFGAGTRLSVL.

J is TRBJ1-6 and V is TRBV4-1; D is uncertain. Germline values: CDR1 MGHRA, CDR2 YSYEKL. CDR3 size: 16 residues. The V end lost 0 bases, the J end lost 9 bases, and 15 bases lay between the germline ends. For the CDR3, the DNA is TGCGCCAGCAGCCAAGATCGTGAGGGCTTGGTTTCACCCCTCCACTTT. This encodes CASSQDREGLVSPLHF.

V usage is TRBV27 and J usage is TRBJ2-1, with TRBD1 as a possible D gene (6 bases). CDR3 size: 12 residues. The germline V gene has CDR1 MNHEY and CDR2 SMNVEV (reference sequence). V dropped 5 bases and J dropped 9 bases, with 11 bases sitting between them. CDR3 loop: CASSATGGEQFF. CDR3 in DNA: TGTGCCAGCAGTGCGACAGGAGGTGAGCAGTTCTTC.

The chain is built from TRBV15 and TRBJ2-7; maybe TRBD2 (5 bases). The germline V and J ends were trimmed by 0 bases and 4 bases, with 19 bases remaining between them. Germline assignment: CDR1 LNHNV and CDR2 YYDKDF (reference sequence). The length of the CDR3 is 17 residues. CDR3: CATSREGSGKGEYEQYF. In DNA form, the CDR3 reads TGTGCCACCAGCAGAGAAGGATCCGGTAAGGGAGAGTACGAGCAGTACTTC.

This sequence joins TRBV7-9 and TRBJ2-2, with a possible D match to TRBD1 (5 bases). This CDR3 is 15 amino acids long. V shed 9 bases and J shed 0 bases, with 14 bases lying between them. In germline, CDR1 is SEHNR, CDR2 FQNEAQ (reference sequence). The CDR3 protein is CAREKDKSNTGELFF. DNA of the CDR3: TGTGCCAGGGAAAAGGACAAGTCGAACACCGGGGAGCTGTTTTTT.

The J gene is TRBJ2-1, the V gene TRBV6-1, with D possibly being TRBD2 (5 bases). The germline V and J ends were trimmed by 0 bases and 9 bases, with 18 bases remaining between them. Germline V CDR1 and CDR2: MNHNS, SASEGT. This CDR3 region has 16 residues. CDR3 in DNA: TGTGCCAGCAGTGAAGCAGAGGGTCTTGGTGTAGTTGAGCAGTTCTTC. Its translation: CASSEAEGLGVVEQFF.

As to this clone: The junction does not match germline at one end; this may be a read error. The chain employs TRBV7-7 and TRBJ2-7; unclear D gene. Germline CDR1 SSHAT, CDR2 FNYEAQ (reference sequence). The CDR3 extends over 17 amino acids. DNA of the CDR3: TGTGCTAGCAGCCCACCGATGGCTCTGGCCCAAACCTACGAGCAGTACTTC. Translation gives CASSPPMALAQTYEQYF.

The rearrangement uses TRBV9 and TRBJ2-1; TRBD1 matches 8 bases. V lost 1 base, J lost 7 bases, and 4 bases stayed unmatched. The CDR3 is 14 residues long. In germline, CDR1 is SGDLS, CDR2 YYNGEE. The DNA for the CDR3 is TGTGCCAGCAGCGTATTTCAGGGGGCGAATGAGCAGTTCTTC. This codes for CASSVFQGANEQFF. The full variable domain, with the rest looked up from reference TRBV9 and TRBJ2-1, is DSGVTQTPKHLITATGQRVTLRCSPRSGDLSVYWYQQSLDQGLQFLIQYYNGEERAKGNILERFSAQQFPDLHSELNLSSLELGDSALYFCASSVFQGANEQFFGPGTRLTVL.

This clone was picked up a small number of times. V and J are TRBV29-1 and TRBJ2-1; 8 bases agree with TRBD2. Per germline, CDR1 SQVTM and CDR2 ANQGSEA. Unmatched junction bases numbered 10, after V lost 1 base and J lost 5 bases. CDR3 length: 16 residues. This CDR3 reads CSVEGFGTSADNEQFF. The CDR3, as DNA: TGCAGCGTTGAAGGATTCGGGACTAGTGCCGACAATGAGCAGTTCTTC.

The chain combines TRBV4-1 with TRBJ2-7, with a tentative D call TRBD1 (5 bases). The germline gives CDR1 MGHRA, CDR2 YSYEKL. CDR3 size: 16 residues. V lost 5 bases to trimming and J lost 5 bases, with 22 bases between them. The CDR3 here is CASSYKTPRAKNEQYF. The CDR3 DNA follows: TGCGCCAGCAGCTACAAAACCCCCAGGGCGAAGAACGAGCAGTACTTC.

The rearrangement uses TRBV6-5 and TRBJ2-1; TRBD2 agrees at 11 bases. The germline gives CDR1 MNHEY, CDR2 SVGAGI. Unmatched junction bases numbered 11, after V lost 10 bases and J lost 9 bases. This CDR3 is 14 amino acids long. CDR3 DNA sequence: TGTGCCACCAAGATAGCGGGGGGGCTATCTGAGCAGTTCTTC. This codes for CATKIAGGLSEQFF.

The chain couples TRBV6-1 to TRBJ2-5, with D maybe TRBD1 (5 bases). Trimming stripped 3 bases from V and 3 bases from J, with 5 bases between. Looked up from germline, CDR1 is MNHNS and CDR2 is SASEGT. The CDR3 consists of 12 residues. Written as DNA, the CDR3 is TGTGCCAGCAGTGACAGGGAAGAGACCCAGTACTTC. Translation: CASSDREETQYF.

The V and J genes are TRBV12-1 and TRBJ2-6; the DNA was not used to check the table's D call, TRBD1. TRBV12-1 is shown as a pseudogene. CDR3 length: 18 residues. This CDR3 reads CASSIRTVGQSRANVLTF. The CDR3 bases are TGTGCCAGCAGCATTCGCACTGTAGGACAAAGTCGGGCCAACGTCCTGACTTTC.